The T cell receptor beta chain under discussion was sequenced for a study of response to subunit inactivated influenza vaccine (dated by TCRdb to 2017 to 2018). About the investigation overall: The study used deep quantitative T cell receptor repertoire profiling to track responses to a trivalent subunit inactivated influenza vaccine.

The germline ends are 17 bases apart after V is trimmed by 6 bases and J by 5 bases. The CDR3 goes from the cysteine to the phenylalanine over 15 residues. Only the CDR3 DNA is retained, 45 bases long and in frame from the first base. From the germline V gene (reference sequence), CDR1 is MNHEY and CDR2 is SMNVEV. This clonotype showed up many times. The specificity of this receptor is unknown. The record has no base qualities; no much larger clone is one base away. The paper's findings and limits, for the study overall: According to the authors, only a limited number of new T cells may be recruited by each seasonal influenza vaccination.

Receptor amplification or capture employed RT-PCR. The sequencer was an Illumina HiSeq 2500. TCRdb itself trimmed the public reads at Q25 with fastp, ran MiXCR and retained productive beta chains. Identical CDR3 proteins give one entry, which carries the most common genes and DNA. The sample table records around 540,000 distinct CDR3 sequences; roughly 10% of these occur just once. Jointly, the top ten make up roughly a tenth of the sample. The sample was PBMCs from blood, taken on the day of vaccination. The rearranged chain carries TRBV27 and TRBJ2-1, with a weak D call of TRBD1 (7 bases match). The clonotype was recovered from a man in his fifties who received an inactivated influenza vaccine. Donor details come from another sample of the same person, matched by shared clones. Here is the DNA: TGTGCCAGCAGGGGCGGGGCAGGGGGTAACAATGAGCAGTTCTTC. It translates as CASRGGAGGNNEQFF.